The TCR beta chain described here comes from a study of regulatory T cells. Whole-study findings and limits: Skewed V and J usage and few unique V-J pairs marked patient repertoires, most in Tregs.

The primer mix had 52 TRBV and 13 TRBJ primers. The assay was immunoSEQ multiplex PCR, and TCRdb's table has in-frame clones only and misses some. The sample lists about 18,000 clones; approximately 92% were seen once. Note on this clone: Its cognate antigen is unknown.

The CDR3 length is 13 residues. Germline V gene data show CDR1 as MNHNY and CDR2 as SVGAGI (reference sequence). The chain combines TRBV6-6 with TRBJ2-5; D gene uncertain. With the DNA end fitting TRBJ2-7 better, the J assignment may be wrong. This sequence was found in a person aged 18 to 35 with CD3G deficiency. Sequencing was done on a sample of CD8+ T cells sorted from blood. The CDR3 DNA sequence: TGTGCCAGCAGTTTAACGGTTTCCTACGAGCAGTACTTC. It codes for CASSLTVSYEQYF.